This T cell receptor (beta chain) is from a study of cytomegalovirus exposure and HLA in healthy donors. Study information: Earlier, 180 million or so T cells were analyzed, and 117 million unique TCR beta sequences were found among them. The study's findings and limits: Roughly even sequencing depth across donors was the assumption behind the presence/absence analyses. The study labeled more than 150 TCR beta chains cytomegalovirus-associated. Many donors shared some public TCRs, even though most TCR sequences were rare.

Trimming cost V 3 bases and J 6 bases; bases outside gene matches: 4. CDR1 and CDR2 from the germline V gene are SEHNR and FQNEAQ (reference sequence). This CDR3 is built from 16 residues. Comments on this clone: Its target is not known.

A multiplex PCR was run with 60 Vbeta primers and 13 Jbeta primers. The method was immunoSEQ multiplex PCR; TCRdb's version includes in-frame clones alone and lacks a portion of them. Its table records around 36,000 clones. This chain joins TRBV7-9 and TRBJ2-1; TRBD2 matches at 14 bases. This receptor was obtained from a woman between 25 and 40 years old in good health and CMV-seropositive. Specimen: PBMCs. CDR3 amino acids: CASSFSTSGGVNEQFF. The DNA of the CDR3 is TGTGCCAGCAGCTTCTCGACTAGCGGGGGGGTCAATGAGCAGTTCTTC.